One and the same sample provided the 3 T cell receptor beta chains below, sequenced in a study of blood T cell repertoires in COVID-19. Only in-frame clones appear in the TCRdb table, and some are missing; sequencing was by immunoSEQ multiplex PCR. This sample has some 270,000 clones, with 85% to 95% found just once. Material: PBMCs or T cells enriched from blood (not recorded which). These receptors all stem from a man aged 35 to 55 who had been exposed to COVID-19.

The chain links TRBV5-6 to TRBJ2-5; the match to TRBD2 covers 12 bases. Germline V lookup: CDR1 SGHDT, CDR2 YYEEEE. Trimming removed 3 bases from V and 4 bases from J; junction bases left unmatched: 4. This CDR3 region has 15 residues. The CDR3 sequence is CASSSGLAGRETQYF. The DNA of the CDR3 is TGTGCCAGCAGCTCGGGACTAGCGGGTAGAGAGACCCAGTACTTC.

The chain employs TRBV27 and TRBJ1-2, with 7 bases lining up with TRBD1. V lost 8 bases, J lost 4 bases, and 4 bases stayed unmatched. CDR1 and CDR2 from the germline V gene are MNHEY and SMNVEV (reference sequence). This CDR3 contains 12 residues. CDR3: CASRDSSYGYTF. DNA for the CDR3: TGTGCCAGCCGGGACAGTAGCTATGGCTACACCTTC.

This chain uses TRBV3-1 (or the pseudogene TRBV3-2) with TRBJ1-3; D is unclear. This CDR3 comprises 18 residues. The germline V and J ends were trimmed by 1 base and 0 bases, with 16 bases remaining between them. Germline V gene data show CDR1 as LGHDT and CDR2 as YNNKEL (reference sequence). CDR3 coding DNA: TGTGCCAGCAGCCAAGTTCATTACAGTTTGTACTCTGGAAACACCATATATTTT. Its protein is CASSQVHYSLYSGNTIYF.